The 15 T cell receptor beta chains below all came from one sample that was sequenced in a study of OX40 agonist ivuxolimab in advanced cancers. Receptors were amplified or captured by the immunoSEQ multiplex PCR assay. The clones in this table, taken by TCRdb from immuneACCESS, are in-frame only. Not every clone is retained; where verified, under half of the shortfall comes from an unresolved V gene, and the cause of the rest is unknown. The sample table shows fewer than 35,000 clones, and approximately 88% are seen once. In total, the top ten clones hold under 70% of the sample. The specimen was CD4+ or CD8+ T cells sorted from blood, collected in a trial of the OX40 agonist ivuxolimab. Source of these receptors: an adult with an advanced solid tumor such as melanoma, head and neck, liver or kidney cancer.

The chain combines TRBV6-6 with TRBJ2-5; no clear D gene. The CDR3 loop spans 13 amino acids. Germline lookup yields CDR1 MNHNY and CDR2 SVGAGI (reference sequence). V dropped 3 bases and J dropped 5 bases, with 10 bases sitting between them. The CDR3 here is CASSYVVGETQYF. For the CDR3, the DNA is TGTGCCAGCAGTTATGTGGTGGGCGAGACCCAGTACTTC.

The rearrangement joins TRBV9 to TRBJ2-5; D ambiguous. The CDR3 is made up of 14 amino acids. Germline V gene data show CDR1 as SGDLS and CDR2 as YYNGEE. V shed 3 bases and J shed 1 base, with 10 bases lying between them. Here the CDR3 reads CASSAPNTQETQYF. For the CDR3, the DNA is TGTGCCAGCAGCGCCCCAAATACCCAAGAGACCCAGTACTTC.

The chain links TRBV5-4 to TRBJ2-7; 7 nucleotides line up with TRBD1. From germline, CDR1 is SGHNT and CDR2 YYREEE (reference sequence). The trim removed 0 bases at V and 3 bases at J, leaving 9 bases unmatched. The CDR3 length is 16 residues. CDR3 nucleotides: TGTGCCAGCAGCTTGGCCGAGGACAGGCGCTACTACGAGCAGTACTTC. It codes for CASSLAEDRRYYEQYF.

Here the CDR3 DNA reads TGTGCCAGCAGCTTGGGTCTGGGAAACGGGCAGCCCCAGCATTTT. Translation gives CASSLGLGNGQPQHF. The V and J genes are TRBV7-6 and TRBJ1-5, with no clear D. From germline, CDR1 is SGHVS and CDR2 FNYEAQ. Trimming left V 3 bases short and J 7 bases short, with 16 bases between. The CDR3 runs 15 residues.

The DNA for the CDR3 is TGTGCCAGCAGCTTAGTAGGGGGTAGCTCCTACAATGAGCAGTTCTTC. It is translated as CASSLVGGSSYNEQFF. The rearrangement links TRBV7-8 to TRBJ2-1; tentative D call: TRBD1 (6 bases). Trimming shortened V by 1 base and J by 0 bases, and 10 bases separated the two germline ends. CDR3 length: 16 residues. Germline V gene data show CDR1 as SGHVS and CDR2 as FQNEAQ.

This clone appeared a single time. The CDR3 region is CSVGAASGDTQYF. CDR3 sequence (DNA): TGCAGCGTCGGCGCGGCTAGTGGGGATACGCAGTATTTT. The chain is built from TRBV29-1 and TRBJ2-3; D is uncertain. CDR3 length: 13 residues. Germline V CDR1 and CDR2: SQVTM, ANQGSEA. V shed 6 bases and J shed 6 bases, with 16 bases lying between them.

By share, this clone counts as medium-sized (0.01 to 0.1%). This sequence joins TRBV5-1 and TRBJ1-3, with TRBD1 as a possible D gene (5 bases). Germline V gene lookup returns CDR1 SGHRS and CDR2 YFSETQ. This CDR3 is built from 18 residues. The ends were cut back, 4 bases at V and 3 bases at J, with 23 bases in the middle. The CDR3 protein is CASSQGLGGVKDGNTIYF. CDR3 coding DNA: TGCGCCAGCAGCCAGGGCTTAGGAGGGGTCAAAGATGGAAACACCATATATTTT.

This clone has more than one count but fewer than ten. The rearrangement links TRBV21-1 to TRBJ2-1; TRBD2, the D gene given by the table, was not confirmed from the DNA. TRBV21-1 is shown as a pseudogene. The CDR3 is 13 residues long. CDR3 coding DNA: TGTGCCATCCTTAGCGGTTCCTACAATGAGCAGTTCTTC. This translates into CAILSGSYNEQFF.

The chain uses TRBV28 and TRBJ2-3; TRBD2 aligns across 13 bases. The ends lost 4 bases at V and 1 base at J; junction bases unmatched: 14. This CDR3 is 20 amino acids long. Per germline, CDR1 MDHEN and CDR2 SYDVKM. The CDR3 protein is CASSSPIPGTSGEGTDTQYF. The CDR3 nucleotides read TGTGCCAGCAGTTCCCCGATTCCCGGGACTAGCGGGGAGGGCACAGATACGCAGTATTTT.

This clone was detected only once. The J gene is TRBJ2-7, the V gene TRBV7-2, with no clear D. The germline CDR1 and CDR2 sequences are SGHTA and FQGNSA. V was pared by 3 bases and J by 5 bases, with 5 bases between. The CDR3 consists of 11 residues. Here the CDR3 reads CASSFVNEQYF. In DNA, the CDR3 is TGTGCCAGCAGCTTCGTCAACGAGCAGTACTTC.

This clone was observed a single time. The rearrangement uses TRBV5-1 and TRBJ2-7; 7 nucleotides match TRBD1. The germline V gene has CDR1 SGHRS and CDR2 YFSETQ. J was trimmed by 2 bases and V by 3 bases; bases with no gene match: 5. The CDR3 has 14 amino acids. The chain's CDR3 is CASSSSTGPYEQYF. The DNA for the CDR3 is TGCGCCAGCAGCTCGTCGACAGGGCCCTACGAGCAGTACTTC.

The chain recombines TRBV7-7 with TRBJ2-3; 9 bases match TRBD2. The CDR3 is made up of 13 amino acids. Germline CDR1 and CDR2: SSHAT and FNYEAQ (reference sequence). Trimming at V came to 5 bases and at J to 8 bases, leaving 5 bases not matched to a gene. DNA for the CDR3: TGTGCCAGCAGCCCCCCTAGCGGGGCTACGCAGTATTTT. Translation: CASSPPSGATQYF.

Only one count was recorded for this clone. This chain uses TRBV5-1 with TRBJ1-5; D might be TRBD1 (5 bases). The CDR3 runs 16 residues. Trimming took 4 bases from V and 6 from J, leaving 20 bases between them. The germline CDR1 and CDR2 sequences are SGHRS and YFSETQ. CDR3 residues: CASSGTPGGAPQPQHF. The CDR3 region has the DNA TGCGCCAGCAGCGGGACCCCCGGGGGAGCCCCTCAGCCCCAGCATTTT.

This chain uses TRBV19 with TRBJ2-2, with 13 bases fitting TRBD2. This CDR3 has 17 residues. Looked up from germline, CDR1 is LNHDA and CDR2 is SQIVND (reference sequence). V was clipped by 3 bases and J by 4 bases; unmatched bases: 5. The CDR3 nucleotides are TGTGCCAGTAGTATGGTACTAGCGGGGGGGTTCACCGGGGAGCTGTTTTTT. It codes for CASSMVLAGGFTGELFF.

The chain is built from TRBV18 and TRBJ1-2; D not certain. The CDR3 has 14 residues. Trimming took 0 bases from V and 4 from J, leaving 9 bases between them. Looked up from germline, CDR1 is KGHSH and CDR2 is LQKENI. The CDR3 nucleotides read TGTGCCAGCTCACCACCGATGTATTCCTATGGCTACACCTTC. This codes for CASSPPMYSYGYTF.